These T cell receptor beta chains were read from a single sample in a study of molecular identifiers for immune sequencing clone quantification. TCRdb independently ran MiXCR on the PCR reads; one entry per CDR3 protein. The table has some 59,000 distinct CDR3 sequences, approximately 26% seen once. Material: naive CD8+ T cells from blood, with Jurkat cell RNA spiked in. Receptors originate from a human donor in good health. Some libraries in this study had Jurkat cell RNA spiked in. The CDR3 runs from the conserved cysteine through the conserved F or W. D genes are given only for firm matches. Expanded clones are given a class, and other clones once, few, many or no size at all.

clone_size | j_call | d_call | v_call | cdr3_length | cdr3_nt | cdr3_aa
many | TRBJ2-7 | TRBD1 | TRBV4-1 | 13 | TGCGCCAGCAGCCCACAGGGGGCGGAGGAGCAGTACTTC | CASSPQGAEEQYF
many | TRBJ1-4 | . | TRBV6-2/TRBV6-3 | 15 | TGTGCCAGCAGTTCCTGGGACTCCGTGGGTGAAAAACTGTTTTTT | CASSSWDSVGEKLFF
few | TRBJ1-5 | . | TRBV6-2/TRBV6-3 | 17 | TGTGTCAGCAGTTCCAGGACCCTCCTAGTTAACAATCAGCCCCAGCATTTT | CVSSSRTLLVNNQPQHF
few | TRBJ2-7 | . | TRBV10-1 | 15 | TGCGCCAGCAGTCAAGCCCGGGACGGCACCTACGAGCAGTACTTC | CASSQARDGTYEQYF
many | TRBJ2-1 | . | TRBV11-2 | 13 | TGTGCCAGCAGCTTAGTGACCAACAATGAGCAGTTCTTC | CASSLVTNNEQFF
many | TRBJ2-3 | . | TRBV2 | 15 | TGTGCCAGCAGGGGACTCGGATCTAGCACAGATACGCAGTATTTT | CASRGLGSSTDTQYF
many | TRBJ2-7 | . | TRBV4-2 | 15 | TGTGCCAGCAGCCAAGGCGATCCCTTCGCCTACGAGCAGTACTTC | CASSQGDPFAYEQYF
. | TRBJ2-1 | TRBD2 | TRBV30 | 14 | TGTGCCTGGGGCCGGACTAGTAGCTCCAATGAGCAGTTCTTC | CAWGRTSSSNEQFF
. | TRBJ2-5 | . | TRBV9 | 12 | TGTGCCAGCAGCGCTGATCAAGAGACCCAGTACTTC | CASSADQETQYF
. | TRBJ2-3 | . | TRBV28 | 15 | TGTGCCAGCGCCGGTAGGACAGTTATTACAGATACGCAGTATTTT | CASAGRTVITDTQYF
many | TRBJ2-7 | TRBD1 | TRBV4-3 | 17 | TGCGCCAGCAGCCAAAATATCGGTCCGGGACAGGGCCACGAGCAGTACTTC | CASSQNIGPGQGHEQYF
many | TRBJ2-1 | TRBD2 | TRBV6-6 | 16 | TGTGCCAGCAGTTACTCTACTAGCGGCTCCTACAATGAGCAGTTCTTC | CASSYSTSGSYNEQFF
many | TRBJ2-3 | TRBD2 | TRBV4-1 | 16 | TGCGCCAGCAGCCAAGAAGCTAGCGGAATGCCAGATACGCAGTATTTT | CASSQEASGMPDTQYF
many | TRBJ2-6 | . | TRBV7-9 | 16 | TGTGCCAGCAGCTTGACGGGAGCCTCTGGGGCCAACGTCCTGACTTTC | CASSLTGASGANVLTF
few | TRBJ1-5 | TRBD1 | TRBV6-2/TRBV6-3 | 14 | TGTGCCAGCAGCTACCCAGGGGGAAGGGAGCCCCAGCATTTT | CASSYPGGREPQHF
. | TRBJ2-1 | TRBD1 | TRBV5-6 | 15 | TGTGCCAGCAGACTCCGGGACAGGTACTACAATGAGCAGTTCTTC | CASRLRDRYYNEQFF
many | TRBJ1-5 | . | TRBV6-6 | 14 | TGTGCCAGCAGTCCCTCGAGCTGGTATCAGCCCCAGCATTTT | CASSPSSWYQPQHF
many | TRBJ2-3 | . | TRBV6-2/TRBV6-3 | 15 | TGTGCCAGCAGTTACGTCGGGACCATAACAGATACGCAGTATTTT | CASSYVGTITDTQYF
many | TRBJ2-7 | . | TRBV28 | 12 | TGTGCCAGCCGATCGGACATCTACGAGCAGTACTTC | CASRSDIYEQYF
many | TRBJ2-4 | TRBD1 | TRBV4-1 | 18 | TGCGCCAGCAGCCAAGATCCCCCTGACAGGGTTGGGTCATCCATTCAGTACTTC | CASSQDPPDRVGSSIQYF
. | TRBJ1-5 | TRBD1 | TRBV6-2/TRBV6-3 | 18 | TGTGCCAGCAGTTACCCATTCCCAGGGGGAGAAAGCAATCAGCCCCAGCATTTT | CASSYPFPGGESNQPQHF
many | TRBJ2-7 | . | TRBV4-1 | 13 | TGCGCCAGCAGCCAAGGGGAGCGCTACGAGCAGTACTTC | CASSQGERYEQYF